Included here is one T cell receptor (beta chain) sequence, with context. Its antigen remains unidentified. The same CDR3 is also encoded by other DNA sequences in this sample. The data belong to a study of radiation and T cells in renal cell carcinoma. Clones were read by immunoSEQ multiplex PCR, and TCRdb kept only the in-frame ones, dropping some. This table holds approximately 140,000 clones, approximately 82% found once. General study points: From baseline, blood top tumor clonotypes peaked at 2 weeks post-radiation.

As to time point: baseline pretreatment blood. Described treatment: 15 Gy SBRT to primary tumor, nephrectomy 4 weeks later. Blood was sampled at baseline, 2 weeks and 4 weeks after SBRT. Deletions cut 4 bases from V and 2 bases from J, with 12 bases between. CDR1 is SGHRS, CDR2 YFSETQ, per germline. The CDR3 is 14 residues long. The sequence was obtained from a woman between 45 and 60 years old with renal cell carcinoma. The sample in question was blood, obtained from a patient whose treatment included radiotherapy and nephrectomy. The rearrangement uses TRBV5-1 and TRBJ1-1; no reliable D call. In DNA, the CDR3 is TGCGCCAGCAGCCTGAATGCAGAAAACACTGAAGCTTTCTTT. It codes for CASSLNAENTEAFF.